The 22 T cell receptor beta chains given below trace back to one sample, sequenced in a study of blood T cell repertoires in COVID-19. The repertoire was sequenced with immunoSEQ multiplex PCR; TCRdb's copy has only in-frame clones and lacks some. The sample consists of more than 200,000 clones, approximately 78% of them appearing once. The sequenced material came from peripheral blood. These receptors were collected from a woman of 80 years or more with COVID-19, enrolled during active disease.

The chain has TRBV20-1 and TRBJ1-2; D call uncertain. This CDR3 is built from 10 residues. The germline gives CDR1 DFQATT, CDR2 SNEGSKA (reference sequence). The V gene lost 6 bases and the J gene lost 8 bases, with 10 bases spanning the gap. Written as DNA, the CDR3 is TGCAGTGCGCACACAGAGGGCTACACCTTC. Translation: CSAHTEGYTF.

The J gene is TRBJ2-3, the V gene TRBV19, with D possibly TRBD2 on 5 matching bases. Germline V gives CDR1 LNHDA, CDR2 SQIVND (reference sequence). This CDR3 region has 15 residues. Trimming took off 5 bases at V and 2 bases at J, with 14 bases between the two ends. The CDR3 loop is CASSPPGFLTDTQYF. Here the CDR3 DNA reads TGTGCCAGTAGTCCCCCGGGATTTCTCACAGATACGCAGTATTTT.

The CDR3 region has the DNA TGTGCCACCAGTCCTGGACAGGGATGGGGCCAAGAGACCCAGTACTTC. It translates to CATSPGQGWGQETQYF. The V gene is TRBV24-1, the J gene TRBJ2-5; 8 nucleotides line up with TRBD1. The CDR3 consists of 16 residues. Germline assignment: CDR1 KGHDR and CDR2 SFDVKD. J was trimmed by 1 base and V by 6 bases; bases with no gene match: 9.

DNA for the CDR3: TGCGCCAGCAGCCTGCTCCTAGCGGAAGAGACCCAGTACTTC. This translates into CASSLLLAEETQYF. The chain joins TRBV5-1 to TRBJ2-5, with TRBD2 matching 7 bases. Germline loops: CDR1 SGHRS, CDR2 YFSETQ. CDR3 length: 14 amino acids. The trim removed 4 bases at V and 3 bases at J, leaving 6 bases unmatched. Together with reference TRBV5-1 and TRBJ2-5, the CDR3 gives the full variable domain: KAGVTQTPRYLIKTRGQQVTLSCSPISGHRSVSWYQQTPGQGLQFLFEYFSETQRNKGNFPGRFSGRQFSNSRSEMNVSTLELGDSALYLCASSLLLAEETQYFGPGTRLLVL.

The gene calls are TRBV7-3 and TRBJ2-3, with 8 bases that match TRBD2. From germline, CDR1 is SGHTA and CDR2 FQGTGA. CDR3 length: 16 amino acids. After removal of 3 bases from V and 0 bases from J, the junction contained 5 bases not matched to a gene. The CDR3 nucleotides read TGTGCCAGCAGCTTTGGACTAGCAGCTAGCACAGATACGCAGTATTTT. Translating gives CASSFGLAASTDTQYF.

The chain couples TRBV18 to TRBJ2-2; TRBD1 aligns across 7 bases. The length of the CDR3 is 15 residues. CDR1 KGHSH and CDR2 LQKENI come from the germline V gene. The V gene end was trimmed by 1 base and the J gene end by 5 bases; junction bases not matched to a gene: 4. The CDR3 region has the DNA TGTGCCAGCTCACCACAGGGGGCTCTTACCGGGGAGCTGTTTTTT. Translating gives CASSPQGALTGELFF.

The CDR3 here is CASSAEQGARGQPQHF. The CDR3 nucleotides read TGTGCCAGCAGTGCCGAACAGGGGGCTCGCGGTCAGCCCCAGCATTTT. V is TRBV6-2 or TRBV6-3 and J is TRBJ1-5; 9 nucleotides agree with TRBD1. The CDR3 runs to 16 residues. The germline V gene has CDR1 MNHEY and CDR2 SVGEGT. V was clipped by 5 bases and J by 6 bases; unmatched bases: 11.

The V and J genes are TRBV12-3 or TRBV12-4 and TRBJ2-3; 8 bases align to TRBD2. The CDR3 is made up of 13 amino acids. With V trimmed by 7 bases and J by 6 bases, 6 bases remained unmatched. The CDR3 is CASKNSGTDTQYF. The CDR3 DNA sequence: TGTGCCAGCAAGAATAGCGGGACGGATACGCAGTATTTT.

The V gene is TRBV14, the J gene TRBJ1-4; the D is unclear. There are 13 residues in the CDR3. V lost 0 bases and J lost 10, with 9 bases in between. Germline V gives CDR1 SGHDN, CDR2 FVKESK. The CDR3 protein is CASSQDLAGKLFF. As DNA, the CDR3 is TGTGCCAGCAGCCAAGATCTGGCAGGAAAACTGTTTTTT.

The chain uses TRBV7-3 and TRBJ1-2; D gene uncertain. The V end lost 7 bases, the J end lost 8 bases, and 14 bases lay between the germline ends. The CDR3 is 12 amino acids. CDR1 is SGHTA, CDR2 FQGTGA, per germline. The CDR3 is CASIQPAGGYTF. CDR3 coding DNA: TGTGCCAGCATCCAACCCGCGGGAGGCTACACCTTC.

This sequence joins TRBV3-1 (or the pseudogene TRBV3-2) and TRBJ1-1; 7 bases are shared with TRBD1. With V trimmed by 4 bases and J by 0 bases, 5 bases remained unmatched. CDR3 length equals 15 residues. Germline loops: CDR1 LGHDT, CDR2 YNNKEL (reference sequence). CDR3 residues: CASSPRDRMNTEAFF. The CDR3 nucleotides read TGTGCCAGCAGCCCCCGGGACAGAATGAACACTGAAGCTTTCTTT.

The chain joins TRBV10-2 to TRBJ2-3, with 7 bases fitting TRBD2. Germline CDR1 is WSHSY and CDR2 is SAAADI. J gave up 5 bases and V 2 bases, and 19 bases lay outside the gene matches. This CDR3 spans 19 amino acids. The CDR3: CASSEPGWRTGGREDTQYF. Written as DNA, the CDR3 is TGCGCCAGCAGTGAGCCGGGATGGAGGACGGGAGGTCGCGAAGATACGCAGTATTTT.

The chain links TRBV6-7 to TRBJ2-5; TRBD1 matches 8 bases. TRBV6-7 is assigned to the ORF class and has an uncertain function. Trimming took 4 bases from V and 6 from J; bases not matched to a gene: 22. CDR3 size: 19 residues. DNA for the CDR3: TGTGCCAGCAGTTCAAGGGGGGACCCAACCACAGGGGGGCCCAAGACCCAGTACTTC. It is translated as CASSSRGDPTTGGPKTQYF.

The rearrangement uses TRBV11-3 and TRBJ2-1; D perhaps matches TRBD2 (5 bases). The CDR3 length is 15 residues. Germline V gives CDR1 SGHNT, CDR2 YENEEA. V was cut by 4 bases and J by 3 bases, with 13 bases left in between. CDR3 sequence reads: CASSSTGVNYNEQFF. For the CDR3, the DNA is TGTGCCAGCAGCTCCACCGGGGTTAACTACAATGAGCAGTTCTTC.

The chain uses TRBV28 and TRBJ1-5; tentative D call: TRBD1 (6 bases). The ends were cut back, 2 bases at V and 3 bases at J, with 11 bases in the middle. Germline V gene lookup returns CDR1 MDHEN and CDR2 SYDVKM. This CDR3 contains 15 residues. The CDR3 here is CASSLLGQNNQPQHF. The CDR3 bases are TGTGCCAGCAGTTTACTCGGACAGAACAATCAGCCCCAGCATTTT. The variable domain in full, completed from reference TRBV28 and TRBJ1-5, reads DVKVTQSSRYLVKRTGEKVFLECVQDMDHENMFWYRQDPGLGLRLIYFSYDVKMKEKGDIPEGYSVSREKKERFSLILESASTNQTSMYLCASSLLGQNNQPQHFGDGTRLSIL.

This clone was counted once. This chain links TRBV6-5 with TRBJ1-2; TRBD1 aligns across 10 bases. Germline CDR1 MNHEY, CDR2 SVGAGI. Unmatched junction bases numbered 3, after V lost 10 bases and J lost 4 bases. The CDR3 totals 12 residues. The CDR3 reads CATRTGGYGYTF. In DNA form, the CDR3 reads TGTGCCACCAGGACAGGGGGCTATGGCTACACCTTC.

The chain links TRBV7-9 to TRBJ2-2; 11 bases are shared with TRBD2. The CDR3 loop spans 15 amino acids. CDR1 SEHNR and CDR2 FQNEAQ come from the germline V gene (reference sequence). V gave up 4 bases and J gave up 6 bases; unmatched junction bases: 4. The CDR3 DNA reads TGTGCCAGCAGCTCCTTTAGCGGGGGGGCCGGGGAGCTGTTTTTT. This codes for CASSSFSGGAGELFF.

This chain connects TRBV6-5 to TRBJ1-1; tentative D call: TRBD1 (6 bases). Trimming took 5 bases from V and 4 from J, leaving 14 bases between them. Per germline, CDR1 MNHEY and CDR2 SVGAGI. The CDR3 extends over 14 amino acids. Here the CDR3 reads CASSPPQGTTEAFF. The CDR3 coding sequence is TGTGCCAGCAGTCCCCCCCAGGGGACCACTGAAGCTTTCTTT.

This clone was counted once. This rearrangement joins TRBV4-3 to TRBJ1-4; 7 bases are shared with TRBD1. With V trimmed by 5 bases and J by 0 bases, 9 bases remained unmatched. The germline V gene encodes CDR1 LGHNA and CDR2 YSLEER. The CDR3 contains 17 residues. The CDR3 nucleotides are TGCGCCAGCAGCGAACGACAGGGCGTTGCAACTAATGAAAAACTGTTTTTT. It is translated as CASSERQGVATNEKLFF.

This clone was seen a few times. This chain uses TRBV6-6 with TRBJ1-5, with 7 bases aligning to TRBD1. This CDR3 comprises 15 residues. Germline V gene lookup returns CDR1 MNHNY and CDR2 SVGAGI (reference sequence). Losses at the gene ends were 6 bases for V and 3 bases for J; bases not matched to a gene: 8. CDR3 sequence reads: CASSLTGNNNQPQHF. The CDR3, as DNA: TGTGCCAGCAGCTTGACAGGGAACAACAATCAGCCCCAGCATTTT.

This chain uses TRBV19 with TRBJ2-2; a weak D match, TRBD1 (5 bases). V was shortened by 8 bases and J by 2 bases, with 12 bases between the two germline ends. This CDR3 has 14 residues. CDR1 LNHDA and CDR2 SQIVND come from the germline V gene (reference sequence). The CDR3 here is CASYSTGNTGELFF. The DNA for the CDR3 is TGTGCCAGTTATTCAACAGGAAACACCGGGGAGCTGTTTTTT.

CDR3 sequence (DNA): TGTGCCAGCAGCCGAACTGGACCCACTAGCTCCTACAATGAGCAGTTCTTC. Its protein is CASSRTGPTSSYNEQFF. The V gene is TRBV7-3, the J gene TRBJ2-1, with D possibly being TRBD2 (5 bases). The CDR3 totals 17 residues. The ends were cut back, 5 bases at V and 0 bases at J, with 17 bases in the middle. Germline V CDR1 and CDR2: SGHTA, FQGTGA.